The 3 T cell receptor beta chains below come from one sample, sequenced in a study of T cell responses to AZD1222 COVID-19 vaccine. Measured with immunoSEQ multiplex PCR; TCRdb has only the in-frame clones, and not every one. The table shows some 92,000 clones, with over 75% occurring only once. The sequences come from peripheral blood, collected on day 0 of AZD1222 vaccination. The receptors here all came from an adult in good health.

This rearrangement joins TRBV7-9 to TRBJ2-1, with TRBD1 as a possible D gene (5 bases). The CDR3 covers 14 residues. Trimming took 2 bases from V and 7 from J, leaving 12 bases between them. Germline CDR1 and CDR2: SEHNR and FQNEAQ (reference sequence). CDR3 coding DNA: TGTGCCAGCAGCTTAACCGCAGGGCAGAATGAGCAGTTCTTC. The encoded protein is CASSLTAGQNEQFF.

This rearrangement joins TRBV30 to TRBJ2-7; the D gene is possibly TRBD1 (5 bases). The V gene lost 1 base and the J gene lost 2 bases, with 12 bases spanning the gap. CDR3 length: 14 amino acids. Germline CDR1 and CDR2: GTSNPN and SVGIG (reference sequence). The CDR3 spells CAWSGWGRPYEQYF. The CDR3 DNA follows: TGTGCCTGGAGTGGTTGGGGCCGGCCCTACGAGCAGTACTTC.

The CDR3 loop is CASSTDSYEQYF. For the CDR3, the DNA is TGTGCCAGTAGTACGGACTCCTACGAGCAGTACTTC. The genes are TRBV19 and TRBJ2-7; D is unresolved. CDR1 is LNHDA, CDR2 SQIVND, per germline (reference sequence). V was clipped by 4 bases and J by 0 bases, with 4 bases between them. The CDR3 has 12 amino acids. Together with reference TRBV19 and TRBJ2-7, the CDR3 gives the full variable domain: DGGITQSPKYLFRKEGQNVTLSCEQNLNHDAMYWYRQDPGQGLRLIYYSQIVNDFQKGDIAEGYSVSREKKESFPLTVTSAQKNPTAFYLCASSTDSYEQYFGPGTRLTVT.